This TCR beta chain was recovered during a study of graft-versus-host responses after intestinal transplantation (dated by TCRdb to 2020 to 2023). Regarding the complete study: The transplants that recipients received were multivisceral, liver-intestinal, or isolated intestinal. Anti-thymocyte globulin induction was given to all recipients, followed by maintenance tacrolimus and steroids for 2 to 3 years. Donor T cell macrochimerism was defined as a peak of at least 4% donor T cells among recipient peripheral blood mononuclear cells. A cohort of about 25 intestinal transplant recipients, including one retransplant, was enrolled, and a few patients lacking pretransplant specimens were excluded. Instead of going to the commercial service, samples from a few later patients were sequenced in-house on an Illumina MiSeq and processed with MiXCR. After intestinal transplantation, graft-versus-host and host-versus-graft alloreactive T cell clones were followed in the graft, circulation and bone marrow using bulk TCR-beta CDR3 sequencing. To identify alloreactive clones, pre-transplant mixed lymphocyte reaction products were sequenced and then compared with unstimulated pre-transplant donor and recipient T cells.

Reading from cysteine to phenylalanine, the CDR3 counts 13 amino acids. Only the CDR3 region is kept as DNA, spanning 39 bases read in frame from base 1. The germline V gene (reference sequence) specifies GTSNPN as CDR1 and SVGIG as CDR2. V trim: 0 bases; J trim: 5 bases; unmatched bases: 1. The full study reports these points: GvH clones turned up in recipient bone marrow, with some appearing earlier in ileal mucosa or blood, a pattern consistent with an intestinal mucosal origin. The conclusions were limited by the relatively low number and heterogeneity of the intestinal transplant patients. Early after transplant, declines in HvG clones were associated with peak levels of circulating GvH clones. In the allografts of patients with donor T cell macrochimerism, GvH to HvG T cell clonal ratios were high.

The time point label, read with the paper, signifies: cells obtained before transplantation from donor or recipient. CD3+CD4+ and CD3+CD8+ populations were FACS-sorted from unstimulated pre-transplant donor and recipient cells taken from spleen or lymph nodes. Libraries were prepared through the immunoSEQ multiplex PCR assay. For most patients, genomic DNA was isolated with the Qiagen DNeasy Blood and Tissue Kit and sent frozen to Adaptive Biotechnologies for TCR sequencing. High-throughput TCR-beta CDR3 sequencing of genomic DNA from most patients was performed by Adaptive Biotechnologies. The source study handled its data this way. Adaptive's ImmunoSEQ software was the source of the TCR sequencing data for 18 patients, while a few other patients were processed with MiXCR and VDJtools. To correct CD4 versus CD8 sorting errors, any sequence found in both subsets at a frequency ratio below 5:1 was removed. CDR3 nucleotide sequences shared by donor and recipient were removed because the origin of these sequences could not be assigned. At least 2-fold expansion over unstimulated cells and a minimum CFSE-low frequency of 0.002% (template counts) or 0.001% (read counts) were required for clones to be classified as alloreactive. Clones detected in sequenced pre-transplant spleen, lymph node, or MLR CFSE-low populations of the donor or recipient were defined as mappable. Cumulative frequency of alloreactive clones was calculated as a percentage of all sequences weighted by copy number. TCRdb re-hosts the immuneACCESS table, in-frame sequences only. Its copies lack some clones; in the studies checked, an unresolved V gene accounts for under half of them, and the cause for the rest is not known. V and J calls and clone size are those listed in that table; D and trimming were worked out from the DNA. In all, the sample holds approximately 89,000 clones, and approximately 90% of those were seen once. In total, the top ten clones hold 0.17% of the sample.

Notes on this clone: Its antigen is unknown. Base qualities were left out, and no much larger clone turns up one base away.

Here the sequenced sample was unstimulated CD4+ T cells sorted from spleen or lymph node cells, taken before intestinal transplant. The sequence was collected from a human donor who received an intestinal transplant. In this chain, TRBV30 is recombined with TRBJ2-1; TRBD2 agrees with 7 junctional bases. CDR3 reads: CAWSVLADNEQFF. The DNA reads TGTGCCTGGAGTGTGCTAGCGGACAATGAGCAGTTCTTC.